This T cell receptor (beta chain) was sequenced during a study of molecular identifiers for immune sequencing clone quantification. TCRdb reprocessed the PCR reads via MiXCR and lists one record per CDR3 protein. Of 53,000 or so distinct CDR3 sequences in the sample, just over 35% were seen once. Trimming cost V 1 base and J 6 bases, with 7 bases left between them. Germline CDR1 is SGHRS and CDR2 is YFSETQ. The CDR3 consists of 12 residues. Only a few counts were recorded for this clonotype. Input material: naive CD8+ T cells from blood, with Jurkat cell RNA spiked in. Subset of the sample: FACS-sorted CD8+CD4-CCR7+CD45RA+ naive T cells. The clonotype originates from a human donor in good health. Some libraries in this study had Jurkat cell RNA spiked in. This rearrangement joins TRBV5-1 to TRBJ1-1; D unclear. The CDR3 nucleotides read TGCGCCAGCAGCTTGATTGGCGCTGAAGCTTTCTTT. Protein sequence: CASSLIGAEAFF.